Sequencing of this T cell receptor beta chain was carried out in a study of identical twins. Study-wide results and limits: An excess of low generation probability was shown by twin-shared out-of-frame alpha sequences. For cord blood, abundant beta clonotypes had fewer insertions, unlike memory repertoires, which showed none.

Using its own MiXCR run on the 5' RACE reads, TCRdb lists one record per CDR3 protein. This repertoire shows about 690,000 distinct CDR3 sequences, approximately 6% found once; its top ten account for roughly 1.8%. Concerning this clonotype: Antigen unknown.

This CDR3 is 15 amino acids long. Germline trimming cut 5 bases from V and 3 bases from J; bases unmatched to any gene: 11. Germline V gene lookup returns CDR1 DFQATT and CDR2 SNEGSKA (reference sequence). This receptor was taken from a man between 18 and 35 years old in good health. The V call is TRBV20-1, the J call TRBJ2-5; 8 bases fit TRBD2. The sequenced sample was naive T cells sorted from blood. This CDR3 is CSARYYGTSKETQYF. The DNA for the CDR3 is TGCAGTGCTCGATATTACGGGACTAGTAAAGAGACCCAGTACTTC.